Listed here are 6 T cell receptor beta chains from one sample, sequenced in a study of T-cell memory formation after mild COVID-19. A single record per CDR3 protein comes from TCRdb applying MiXCR to the 5' RACE reads. The sample has over 95,000 distinct CDR3 sequences, 20% to 25% seen once. Input material: PBMCs or a T cell subset sorted from them (not recorded which). Every receptor here comes from a man in his late teens or twenties who had mild COVID-19 (a few samples of this study predate the infection). Cell type and time point are not known.

The genes are TRBV6-6 and TRBJ2-2; D is uncertain. The CDR3 runs 12 residues. The germline V and J ends were trimmed by 1 base and 6 bases, with 3 bases remaining between them. The germline CDR1 and CDR2 sequences are MNHNY and SVGAGI (reference sequence). The DNA for the CDR3 is TGTGCCAGCAGTTACTTTGCCGGGGAGCTGTTTTTT. Translated: CASSYFAGELFF.

The chain employs TRBV4-3 and TRBJ2-3; D is uncertain. Germline CDR1 reads LGHNA; CDR2 reads YSLEER. Trimming pared 3 bases from V and 1 base from J, leaving 11 bases between. This CDR3 has 15 amino acids. CDR3 region: CASSHRTGRTDTQYF. CDR3 coding DNA: TGCGCCAGCAGCCACAGGACCGGACGCACAGATACGCAGTATTTT.

This clonotype showed up just a few times. This chain links TRBV20-1 with TRBJ1-6; no clear D gene. The length of the CDR3 is 17 residues. CDR1 is DFQATT, CDR2 SNEGSKA, per germline (reference sequence). Trimming removed 1 base from V and 5 bases from J, with 18 bases in between. The CDR3 sequence: CSARGQDSIIDNSPLHF. The CDR3 DNA reads TGCAGTGCTAGAGGGCAAGATAGCATAATCGATAATTCACCCCTCCACTTT.

CDR3 coding DNA: TGTGCCAGCAGCTTAGGGGCTCAGAGGCAGCCCCAGCATTTT. It yields the protein CASSLGAQRQPQHF. This chain uses TRBV11-2 with TRBJ1-5; no clear D gene. The CDR3 extends over 14 amino acids. Trimming took off 1 base at V and 7 bases at J, with 11 bases between the two ends. Germline CDR1 is SGHAT and CDR2 is FQNNGV. Full variable domain (rest looked up from reference TRBV11-2 and TRBJ1-5): EAGVAQSPRYKIIEKRQSVAFWCNPISGHATLYWYQQILGQGPKLLIQFQNNGVVDDSQLPKDRFSAERLKGVDSTLKIQPAKLEDSAVYLCASSLGAQRQPQHFGDGTRLSIL.

The CDR3 reads CASSRAGSIQYF. CDR3 bases: TGTGCCAGCAGCCGGGCGGGGTCTATTCAGTACTTC. V usage is TRBV6-2 or TRBV6-3 and J usage is TRBJ2-4, with D maybe TRBD2 (6 bases). V lost 6 bases and J lost 10, with 13 bases in between. Germline V gene sequence: CDR1 MNHEY, CDR2 SVGEGT. The CDR3 length is 12 residues.

This chain links TRBV7-9 with TRBJ1-2, with TRBD1 as a possible D gene (6 bases). V shed 3 bases and J shed 7 bases, with 15 bases lying between them. Germline V gene lookup returns CDR1 SEHNR and CDR2 FQNEAQ (reference sequence). The CDR3 totals 14 residues. For the CDR3, the DNA is TGTGCCAGCAGCTTGTCAGGACAGCCGCGTGGCTACACCTTC. Protein: CASSLSGQPRGYTF.